This T cell receptor beta chain was documented in a study of cytomegalovirus exposure and HLA in healthy donors. Study results and caveats: Under in vitro conditions, three CMV-associated chains were confirmed as specific for CMV antigens.

With V trimmed by 5 bases and J by 0 bases, 4 bases remained unmatched. Germline values: CDR1 MDHEN, CDR2 SYDVKM. This CDR3 spans 14 amino acids. Worth noting for this clone: Its antigen is still unknown.

PCR was performed using 60 Vbeta and 13 Jbeta primers. Measured with immunoSEQ multiplex PCR; TCRdb has only the in-frame clones, and not every one. This sample contains around 35,000 clones. The specimen sequenced was PBMCs. The chain joins TRBV28 to TRBJ2-7, with 7 bases identical to TRBD2. This receptor was obtained from a woman aged 40 to 49 in good health and CMV-seropositive. CDR3 in DNA: TGTGCCAGCAGTGCCTGGGACTACTCCTACGAGCAGTACTTC. It is translated as CASSAWDYSYEQYF.